The clone carrying this T cell receptor (beta chain) was seen at least ten times. What it binds is not known. This CDR3 has 16 amino acids. Germline assignment: CDR1 SGHRS and CDR2 YFSETQ. Trimming stripped 4 bases from V and 0 bases from J, with 14 bases between. This specimen belongs to a study of T cells in Graves' hyperthyroidism and ophthalmopathy. From RNA transcripts, TCR beta CDR3 regions were amplified. Primed by the HTBI set, a first-round RT-PCR was run on the TCR CDR3. From the multiplex PCR reads, TCRdb called clonotypes with MiXCR, one entry per CDR3 protein. The sample holds about 380,000 distinct CDR3 sequences, about 18% seen once. Disease lasting under 3 months, a NOSPECS grade of at least 4, and a Clinical Activity Score of at least 3 were features of the ophthalmopathy patients. Notes on the study in general: Researchers found most expanded thyroid clonotypes above 0.001 in blood as well.

The sequenced material came from blood. The chain joins TRBV5-1 to TRBJ2-1; unclear D gene. This TCR came from a man between 18 and 35 years old with Graves' ophthalmopathy. The CDR3 loop is CASSREDGSSYNEQFF. The CDR3, as DNA: TGCGCCAGCAGCCGCGAGGACGGCAGCTCCTACAATGAGCAGTTCTTC.